This entry lists 23 T cell receptor beta chains sequenced from one sample in a study of early T cells in non-severe SARS-CoV-2 infection. A single record per CDR3 protein comes from TCRdb applying MiXCR to the 5' RACE reads. The sample has roughly 58,000 distinct CDR3 sequences, under 15% seen once. Sequencing was done on a sample of whole blood. The source of these receptors is an adult who was a healthcare worker with PCR-confirmed SARS-CoV-2 infection or an uninfected control (not recorded which).

This clonotype has a count of ten or more. The chain recombines TRBV6-5 with TRBJ1-3; D unclear. Per the germline V gene, CDR1 is MNHEY and CDR2 is SVGAGI. Trimming shortened V by 2 bases and J by 3 bases, and 8 bases separated the two germline ends. This CDR3 region has 14 residues. For the CDR3, the DNA is TGTGCCAGCAGTTACCAGGCCGGTGGAAACACCATATATTTT. It yields the protein CASSYQAGGNTIYF.

This clonotype has ten or more counts. The V call is TRBV9, the J call TRBJ2-2, with D perhaps matching TRBD1 (5 bases). This CDR3 has 12 residues. CDR1 and CDR2 (germline): SGDLS, YYNGEE. CDR3 nucleotide sequence: TGTGCTGCGCAGGGGAACACCGGGGAGCTGTTTTTT. Translated: CAAQGNTGELFF.

V gene TRBV5-1 combines with J gene TRBJ2-1; 9 bases agree with TRBD1. From germline, CDR1 is SGHRS and CDR2 YFSETQ. V was clipped by 0 bases and J by 7 bases; unmatched bases: 5. There are 15 residues in the CDR3. The CDR3 DNA sequence: TGCGCCAGCAGCTTGGACAGGGGGCGCATTAATGAGCAGTTCTTC. Its protein product is CASSLDRGRINEQFF. The whole variable domain, filled in from reference TRBV5-1 and TRBJ2-1, reads KAGVTQTPRYLIKTRGQQVTLSCSPISGHRSVSWYQQTPGQGLQFLFEYFSETQRNKGNFPGRFSGRQFSNSRSEMNVSTLELGDSALYLCASSLDRGRINEQFFGPGTRLTVL.

This clonotype was detected many times. This chain links TRBV19 with TRBJ1-1; D is unresolved. V lost 3 bases and J lost 8, with 16 bases in between. From germline, CDR1 is LNHDA and CDR2 SQIVND (reference sequence). The CDR3 extends over 14 amino acids. For the CDR3, the DNA is TGTGCCAGTAGTATTCCCTTCTCTCGCATGGAAGCTTTCTTT. Protein product: CASSIPFSRMEAFF.

This clonotype appeared a few times. V usage is TRBV6-1 and J usage is TRBJ2-2; D is possibly TRBD2 (6 bases). Trimming took off 6 bases at V and 0 bases at J, with 14 bases between the two ends. The V gene's germline CDR1 is MNHNS and CDR2 SASEGT. This CDR3 has 16 residues. The CDR3: CASSPSWGANTGELFF. In DNA, the CDR3 is TGTGCCAGCAGCCCCTCGTGGGGGGCGAACACCGGGGAGCTGTTTTTT.

This clonotype was detected a few times. The V call is TRBV19, the J call TRBJ2-7; 11 bases line up with TRBD1. This CDR3 comprises 15 residues. V shed 5 bases and J 5 bases; nucleotides not matched to a gene: 8. Germline V gene sequence: CDR1 LNHDA, CDR2 SQIVND (reference sequence). The CDR3 DNA reads TGTGCCAGTAGTTCCCCCGGGACAGGGGGTAACGAGCAGTACTTC. This gives the protein CASSSPGTGGNEQYF.

This clonotype was counted between two and nine times. The chain recombines TRBV7-2 with TRBJ2-1; 8 positions agree with TRBD1. Germline lookup yields CDR1 SGHTA and CDR2 FQGNSA. The length of the CDR3 is 14 residues. With 3 bases clipped from V and 10 bases from J, the junction kept 8 bases outside the gene matches. CDR3 DNA sequence: TGTGCCAGCAGCTTCGGGACAGGTCGAAGGGAGCAGTTCTTC. Amino acids: CASSFGTGRREQFF.

This clonotype has at least ten counts. The V call is TRBV7-8, the J call TRBJ1-5; 8 bases align to TRBD1. The CDR3 sequence is 15 residues long. Germline assignment: CDR1 SGHVS and CDR2 FQNEAQ. Losses at the gene ends were 5 bases for V and 3 bases for J; bases not matched to a gene: 6. CDR3 sequence: CASSGGQADNQPQHF. The DNA of the CDR3 is TGTGCCAGCAGCGGGGGACAGGCCGACAATCAGCCCCAGCATTTT. Full variable domain (rest looked up from reference TRBV7-8 and TRBJ1-5): GAGVSQSPRYKVAKRGQDVALRCDPISGHVSLFWYQQALGQGPEFLTYFQNEAQLDKSGLPSDRFFAERPEGSVSTLKIQRTQQEDSAVYLCASSGGQADNQPQHFGDGTRLSIL.

There are a few counts of this clonotype. This chain links TRBV20-1 with TRBJ2-7, with D perhaps matching TRBD1 or TRBD2 (5 bases each). The germline V and J ends were trimmed by 4 bases and 3 bases, with 16 bases remaining between them. The CDR3 totals 14 residues. The germline CDR1 and CDR2 sequences are DFQATT and SNEGSKA (reference sequence). The CDR3 sequence: CSATGSGTVYEQYF. The CDR3 coding sequence is TGCAGTGCTACCGGGTCAGGGACCGTCTACGAGCAGTACTTC.

This clonotype was seen many times. The gene calls are TRBV7-2 and TRBJ2-1; no reliable D call. V was pared by 6 bases and J by 6 bases, with 21 bases between. The CDR3 has 16 amino acids. From germline, CDR1 is SGHTA and CDR2 FQGNSA. The DNA of the CDR3 is TGTGCCAGCAGGGCAACCGGACGTGGGTCCAGCAATGAGCAGTTCTTC. The encoded protein is CASRATGRGSSNEQFF.

This chain links TRBV11-2 with TRBJ2-3, with TRBD2 as a possible D gene (7 bases). The CDR3 is made up of 20 amino acids. V dropped 2 bases and J dropped 1 base, with 25 bases sitting between them. Germline values: CDR1 SGHAT, CDR2 FQNNGV. The CDR3 loop reads CASSLRSSRGANRGTDTQYF. DNA of the CDR3: TGTGCCAGCAGCTTAAGGTCCTCCCGGGGGGCGAATAGGGGCACAGATACGCAGTATTTT.

V and J are TRBV6-5 and TRBJ2-5; D gene ambiguous. Trimming stripped 6 bases from V and 2 bases from J, with 13 bases between. Germline V CDR1 and CDR2: MNHEY, SVGAGI. The CDR3 loop spans 14 amino acids. CDR3: CASRRRATQETQYF. Here the CDR3 DNA reads TGTGCCAGCAGGCGCCGGGCAACTCAAGAGACCCAGTACTTC.

The table lists this clonotype with a count of one. A read error may explain this, as a much larger clone is one base away. The V call is TRBV7-3, the J call TRBJ2-5; 7 bases align to TRBD1. Germline loops: CDR1 SGHTA, CDR2 FQGTGA. The CDR3 is made up of 15 amino acids. CDR3 sequence reads: CASGLGGIGQETQYF. CDR3 nucleotide sequence: TGTGCCAGCGGCTTAGGGGGCATCGGACAAGAGACCCAGTACTTC.

J is TRBJ2-3 and V is TRBV6-5; D could derive from TRBD1 or TRBD2 (5 bases each). Trimming stripped 5 bases from V and 2 bases from J, with 17 bases between. Per the germline V gene, CDR1 is MNHEY and CDR2 is SVGAGI. The CDR3 contains 16 residues. This CDR3 reads CASSTRGGENTDTQYF. The CDR3 bases are TGTGCCAGCAGTACCCGTGGGGGTGAGAACACAGATACGCAGTATTTT.

The CDR3: CAGGEADTQYF. CDR3 in DNA: TGTGCCGGGGGGGAGGCTGATACGCAGTATTTT. V gene TRBV30 combines with J gene TRBJ2-3; TRBD2 matches 7 bases. V lost 8 bases, J lost 6 bases, and 5 bases stayed unmatched. The CDR3 covers 11 residues. Germline assignment: CDR1 GTSNPN and CDR2 SVGIG (reference sequence).

This clonotype occurred many times. The rearrangement joins TRBV6-6 to TRBJ1-1, with D possibly being TRBD1 (5 bases). From germline, CDR1 is MNHNY and CDR2 SVGAGI (reference sequence). The CDR3 loop spans 12 amino acids. Trimming stripped 8 bases from V and 7 bases from J, with 14 bases between. The CDR3 sequence: CASLNAGLEAFF. The CDR3 region has the DNA TGTGCCAGCCTTAACGCGGGGCTTGAAGCTTTCTTT.

CDR3 bases: TGTGCCAGCAAGACCGGGACAGGGCCCAATGAGCAGTTCTTC. Encoded protein: CASKTGTGPNEQFF. The rearrangement joins TRBV6-2 or TRBV6-3 to TRBJ2-1, with 9 bases fitting TRBD1. V dropped 7 bases and J dropped 6; count of bases not matched to a gene: 7. Per germline, CDR1 MNHEY and CDR2 SVGEGT. The CDR3 has 14 residues.

This clonotype was counted many times. This chain joins TRBV20-1 and TRBJ2-3, with TRBD2 identical over 11 bases. Germline V lookup: CDR1 DFQATT, CDR2 SNEGSKA (reference sequence). Losses at the gene ends were 0 bases for V and 2 bases for J; bases not matched to a gene: 10. The CDR3 spans 18 residues. In DNA form, the CDR3 reads TGCAGTGCTAGAGATCAACTAGCGGGGGCCCCACTCACAGATACGCAGTATTTT. Its translation is CSARDQLAGAPLTDTQYF.

The chain is built from TRBV3-1 and TRBJ1-2; D is unresolved. The V gene's germline CDR1 is LGHDT and CDR2 YNNKEL (reference sequence). The CDR3 totals 13 residues. V lost 4 bases and J 5 bases, leaving 11 bases between the germline ends. The CDR3 DNA reads as TGTGCCAGCAGCCCCGGTTCGGAGTATGGCTACACCTTC. This gives the protein CASSPGSEYGYTF.

In DNA form, the CDR3 reads TGTGCCAGCAGTTACTCCGGCACTCGGGCAGGGGAGACCCAGTACTTC. Translation: CASSYSGTRAGETQYF. The J gene is TRBJ2-5, the V gene TRBV6-6, with D maybe TRBD1 (5 bases). The CDR3 runs to 16 residues. Trimming pared 0 bases from V and 5 bases from J, leaving 16 bases between. Germline CDR1 is MNHNY and CDR2 is SVGAGI (reference sequence).

This chain connects TRBV19 to TRBJ1-5; D possibly corresponds to TRBD1 (5 bases). The CDR3 sequence is 12 residues long. The V and J ends lost 4 bases and 6 bases respectively, with 7 bases between them. The germline V gene encodes CDR1 LNHDA and CDR2 SQIVND (reference sequence). CDR3 in amino acids: CASSRGVQPQHF. DNA of the CDR3: TGTGCCAGTAGTAGGGGGGTTCAGCCCCAGCATTTT.

This clonotype was picked up a small number of times. The V gene is TRBV30, the J gene TRBJ1-4, with TRBD1 matching 9 bases. The CDR3 spans 14 residues. Germline V gene sequence: CDR1 GTSNPN, CDR2 SVGIG (reference sequence). The J segment lost 10 bases and the V segment lost 0 bases, leaving 6 bases of the junction unmatched. CDR3 protein: CAWSVGQGVVKLFF. The CDR3 region has the DNA TGTGCCTGGAGTGTGGGACAGGGTGTCGTAAAACTGTTTTTT.

This clonotype was detected ten times or more. The genes are TRBV10-3 and TRBJ1-5, with unresolved D. The CDR3 has 14 residues. Trimming took 4 bases from V and 3 from J, leaving 10 bases between them. Germline V gene sequence: CDR1 ENHRY, CDR2 SYGVKD. The CDR3, as DNA: TGTGCCATCAGTGCGGGGATTCCCAATCAGCCCCAGCATTTT. Protein sequence: CAISAGIPNQPQHF.